This T cell receptor beta chain is from a study of blood T cell repertoires in COVID-19. Seattle enrolled patients during active infection and tracked them longitudinally. The table came from immunoSEQ multiplex PCR; TCRdb's copy has only in-frame clones and leaves some out. Altogether around 440,000 clones are present, around 89% being singletons, with the ten largest covering 10% to 15%. A single count supports this clone. The receptor comes from a woman aged 45 to 65 with COVID-19, enrolled during active disease. Sequencing was performed on peripheral blood.

For the CDR3, the DNA is TGTGCCAGCAGTGATTTTGGGCTAGCGGGGGGAGAGACCCAGTACTTC. Its protein is CASSDFGLAGGETQYF. This rearrangement joins TRBV6-1 to TRBJ2-5; 11 positions agree with TRBD2. V was clipped by 3 bases and J by 4 bases; unmatched bases: 7. The CDR3 runs to 16 residues. Per the germline V gene, CDR1 is MNHNS and CDR2 is SASEGT.